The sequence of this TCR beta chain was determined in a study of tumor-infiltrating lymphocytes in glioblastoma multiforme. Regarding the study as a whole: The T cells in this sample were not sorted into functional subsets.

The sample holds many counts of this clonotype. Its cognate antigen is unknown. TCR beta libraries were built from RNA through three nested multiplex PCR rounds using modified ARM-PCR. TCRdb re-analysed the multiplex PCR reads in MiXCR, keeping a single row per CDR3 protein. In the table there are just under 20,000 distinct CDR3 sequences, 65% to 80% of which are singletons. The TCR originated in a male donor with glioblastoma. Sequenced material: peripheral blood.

CDR3 sequence reads: CASSEPITGDTEAFF. CDR3 DNA: TGTGCCAGCAGTGAACCCATTACAGGGGACACTGAAGCTTTCTTT. The chain combines TRBV6-1 with TRBJ1-1; 7 nucleotides align to TRBD1. In germline, CDR1 is MNHNS, CDR2 SASEGT. Trimming removed 2 bases from V and 3 bases from J; junction bases left unmatched: 6. The CDR3 has 15 residues.